This is a list of T cell receptor beta chains from one sample in a study of identical twins. TCRdb passed the 5' RACE reads through MiXCR, listing each CDR3 protein once. The table shows 400,000 to 600,000 distinct CDR3 sequences, with approximately 20% occurring only once. A further study also used this sample, focusing on yellow fever vaccine responses in identical twins.

Sequenced material: CD4+ T cells sorted from blood. The receptors shown here come from a woman aged 18-29 years in good health. Both conserved end residues are part of each CDR3. The D gene is left open where the match is weak. Expanded clones get a size class; other rows say once, few or many, or leave the size out.

v_gene,j_gene,d_gene,abundance,CDR3aa,CDR3nt
TRBV29-1,TRBJ2-1,TRBD2,many,CSVWAGGLYNEQFF,TGCAGCGTTTGGGCGGGAGGGCTCTACAATGAGCAGTTCTTC
TRBV7-8,TRBJ2-2,.,few,CASSLVGGLPGELFF,TGTGCCAGCAGCTTAGTCGGGGGGCTCCCCGGGGAGCTGTTTTTT
TRBV10-3,TRBJ2-7,TRBD2,many,CATGTSGYEQYF,TGTGCCACCGGGACTAGCGGCTACGAGCAGTACTTC
TRBV5-1,TRBJ1-5,TRBD1,.,CASSLGQGPNQPQHF,TGCGCCAGCAGCTTAGGACAGGGACCCAATCAGCCCCAGCATTTT
TRBV5-1,TRBJ2-7,.,.,CASSLVGRRSYEQYF,TGCGCCAGCAGCTTAGTCGGGAGAAGGTCCTACGAGCAGTACTTC
TRBV11-2,TRBJ2-1,.,.,CASSPRTPRREQFF,TGTGCCAGCAGTCCGCGGACCCCACGCCGGGAGCAGTTCTTC
TRBV7-9,TRBJ2-7,.,.,CASSSEGSLYEQYF,TGTGCCAGCAGCAGCGAAGGGAGTCTGTACGAGCAGTACTTC
TRBV5-1,TRBJ2-3,.,.,CASSNSGTDSTDTQYF,TGCGCCAGCAGCAACTCCGGGACGGATAGCACAGATACGCAGTATTTT
TRBV7-3,TRBJ2-2,TRBD2,.,CASSPGVAGVGGELFF,TGTGCCAGCAGCCCCGGGGTAGCGGGAGTCGGCGGGGAGCTGTTTTTT
TRBV7-3,TRBJ2-7,TRBD1,.,CASSLLSGGEPGCYEQYF,TGTGCCAGCAGCTTACTGTCAGGGGGCGAACCTGGGTGCTACGAGCAGTACTTC
TRBV6-6,TRBJ1-3,.,.,CASSYVEGNTIYF,TGTGCCAGCAGTTACGTGGAGGGAAACACCATATATTTT
TRBV4-1,TRBJ1-5,.,.,CASSQDGQRNQPQHF,TGCGCCAGCAGCCAAGACGGGCAACGCAATCAGCCCCAGCATTTT
TRBV5-1,TRBJ1-1,.,.,CASSWGMDNTEAFF,TGCGCCAGCAGCTGGGGTATGGATAACACTGAAGCTTTCTTT
TRBV24-1,TRBJ2-5,TRBD2,.,CATSDTTSGRWETQYF,TGTGCCACCAGTGACACGACTAGCGGGAGATGGGAGACCCAGTACTTC
TRBV12-3/TRBV12-4,TRBJ1-5,TRBD1,.,CASGDRGDQPQHF,TGTGCCAGCGGGGACAGGGGGGATCAGCCCCAGCATTTT
TRBV28,TRBJ2-7,TRBD2,few,CASSAGGPNHEQYF,TGTGCCAGCAGCGCGGGAGGGCCTAACCACGAGCAGTACTTC
TRBV18,TRBJ2-1,.,.,CASSPQRQGIRDEQFF,TGTGCCAGCTCACCACAAAGGCAGGGCATAAGGGATGAGCAGTTCTTC
TRBV7-9,TRBJ2-3,TRBD2,.,CASSLDLGGRADTQYF,TGTGCCAGCAGCTTAGATCTCGGCGGGAGGGCAGATACGCAGTATTTT
TRBV20-1,TRBJ2-7,.,.,CSAGGQATYEQYF,TGCAGTGCCGGCGGGCAGGCAACCTACGAGCAGTACTTC
TRBV12-3/TRBV12-4,TRBJ2-2,.,many,CASSFAITGELFF,TGTGCCAGCAGTTTTGCCATTACCGGGGAGCTGTTTTTT
TRBV28,TRBJ2-3,.,few,CASSFLAGQITDTQYF,TGTGCCAGCAGTTTTCTGGCAGGGCAAATCACAGATACGCAGTATTTT
TRBV3-1,TRBJ2-1,.,.,CASSQVIVAYNEQFF,TGTGCCAGCAGCCAAGTTATTGTGGCCTACAATGAGCAGTTCTTC
TRBV5-1,TRBJ2-1,.,.,CASSELQNEQFF,TGCGCCAGCAGCGAATTACAAAATGAGCAGTTCTTC
TRBV11-2,TRBJ2-3,.,.,CASSLSPGGTDTQYF,TGTGCCAGCAGCTTAAGCCCAGGCGGTACAGATACGCAGTATTTT
TRBV28,TRBJ2-7,.,.,CASSYGGPYEQYF,TGTGCCAGCAGTTATGGGGGGCCCTACGAGCAGTACTTC
TRBV24-1,TRBJ1-1,.,.,CATSDSRGLNTEAFF,TGTGCCACCAGTGATTCCAGGGGATTGAACACTGAAGCTTTCTTT
TRBV24-1,TRBJ2-1,.,many,CATFTPKSPKDEQFF,TGTGCCACCTTCACCCCGAAGAGCCCGAAGGATGAGCAGTTCTTC
TRBV27,TRBJ2-1,TRBD2,.,CASSRREGGEQFF,TGTGCCAGCAGTAGGCGGGAGGGCGGCGAGCAGTTCTTC
TRBV9,TRBJ2-3,.,.,CASSPRTYTDTQYF,TGTGCCAGCAGCCCCCGGACCTACACAGATACGCAGTATTTT
TRBV2,TRBJ2-5,.,.,CASLVAGTSETQYF,TGTGCCAGCCTTGTGGCGGGAACGTCGGAGACCCAGTACTTC
TRBV2,TRBJ2-3,.,.,CASRRDETDTQYF,TGTGCCAGCAGACGGGACGAGACAGATACGCAGTATTTT
TRBV2,TRBJ2-2,.,.,CASKALATGELFF,TGTGCCAGCAAGGCTCTAGCCACCGGGGAGCTGTTTTTT
TRBV12-3/TRBV12-4,TRBJ2-6,TRBD2,few,CASSLSGAGWAGANVLTF,TGTGCCAGCAGTTTGTCGGGAGCGGGATGGGCTGGGGCCAACGTCCTGACTTTC
TRBV5-1,TRBJ2-3,TRBD2,few,CASVAGGHEADTQYF,TGCGCCAGCGTAGCGGGGGGGCATGAAGCAGATACGCAGTATTTT
TRBV7-8,TRBJ1-2,.,once,CASSPPAGALGYGYTF,TGTGCCAGCAGCCCCCCAGCAGGGGCCCTGGGGTATGGCTACACCTTC
TRBV10-3,TRBJ2-5,.,once,CAISDRLAETQYF,TGTGCCATCAGTGACAGGCTGGCGGAGACCCAGTACTTC
TRBV29-1,TRBJ1-1,TRBD1,.,CSVLDRRANTEAFF,TGCAGCGTCTTGGACAGGCGAGCGAACACTGAAGCTTTCTTT
TRBV7-2,TRBJ1-4,.,few,CASSLTQNEKLFF,TGTGCCAGCAGCTTAACGCAGAATGAAAAACTGTTTTTT
TRBV20-1,TRBJ2-3,TRBD2,.,CSARGLAGADTQYF,TGCAGTGCTCGGGGACTAGCGGGGGCTGATACGCAGTATTTT
TRBV24-1,TRBJ2-3,TRBD2,.,CATSDLPGLSTDTQYF,TGTGCCACCAGTGACCTCCCGGGACTAAGCACAGATACGCAGTATTTT
TRBV12-3/TRBV12-4,TRBJ2-3,.,.,CASSPRTPRSDTQYF,TGTGCCAGCAGTCCAAGGACCCCGAGGTCAGATACGCAGTATTTT
TRBV10-3,TRBJ2-2,TRBD2,.,CASCLAGGTGELFF,TGTGCGTCGTGTCTAGCGGGGGGGACCGGGGAGCTGTTTTTT
TRBV7-3,TRBJ2-3,TRBD1,.,CASSARQGSTDTQYF,TGTGCCAGCAGCGCCCGACAGGGTTCCACAGATACGCAGTATTTT
TRBV18,TRBJ2-1,.,.,CASSRTTYNEQFF,TGTGCCAGCTCACGGACGACCTACAATGAGCAGTTCTTC
TRBV5-5,TRBJ2-3,.,few,CASSSRGVVADTQYF,TGTGCCAGCAGCTCCAGGGGGGTGGTCGCAGATACGCAGTATTTT
TRBV5-1,TRBJ2-2,TRBD2,.,CASSWTSGDTGELFF,TGCGCCAGCAGCTGGACTAGCGGGGACACCGGGGAGCTGTTTTTT
TRBV28,TRBJ2-5,.,.,CASSHREGSRGWETQYF,TGTGCCAGCAGTCACCGAGAGGGGTCCCGTGGGTGGGAGACCCAGTACTTC
TRBV10-3,TRBJ2-3,TRBD1,many,CAINPGQGTDTQYF,TGTGCCATCAACCCGGGACAGGGGACAGATACGCAGTATTTT
TRBV5-1,TRBJ2-1,.,few,CASSLVLNDEQFF,TGCGCCAGCAGCTTGGTTCTGAATGATGAGCAGTTCTTC
TRBV18,TRBJ1-5,.,.,CASSPPPKGQPQHF,TGTGCCAGCTCACCCCCGCCCAAAGGTCAGCCCCAGCATTTT
TRBV18,TRBJ1-5,.,few,CASSRPQQPQHF,TGTGCCAGCTCACGTCCACAGCAGCCCCAGCATTTT
TRBV10-3,TRBJ2-1,TRBD2,.,CAISESGLAGSEQFF,TGTGCCATCAGTGAGTCCGGACTAGCGGGGTCTGAGCAGTTCTTC
TRBV11-2,TRBJ2-7,TRBD1,.,CASSPHPGTGAHEQYF,TGTGCCAGCAGCCCCCATCCTGGGACAGGGGCTCACGAGCAGTACTTC
TRBV20-1,TRBJ2-1,TRBD2,few,CSARTLAGPHDEQFF,TGCAGTGCTAGGACTTTAGCGGGGCCCCACGATGAGCAGTTCTTC
TRBV7-9,TRBJ1-1,.,.,CASSLDSTANTEAFF,TGTGCCAGCAGCTTAGACTCGACAGCGAACACTGAAGCTTTCTTT
TRBV19,TRBJ2-5,TRBD1,few,CASSRQGAGETQYF,TGTGCCAGTAGTCGACAGGGGGCTGGAGAGACCCAGTACTTC
TRBV14,TRBJ2-3,TRBD2,few,CASSPRTSGRINTQYF,TGTGCCAGCAGCCCCCGGACTAGCGGGAGGATAAATACGCAGTATTTT
TRBV12-3/TRBV12-4,TRBJ1-2,.,.,CASSPGLNNYGYTF,TGTGCCAGCAGTCCGGGACTGAATAACTATGGCTACACCTTC